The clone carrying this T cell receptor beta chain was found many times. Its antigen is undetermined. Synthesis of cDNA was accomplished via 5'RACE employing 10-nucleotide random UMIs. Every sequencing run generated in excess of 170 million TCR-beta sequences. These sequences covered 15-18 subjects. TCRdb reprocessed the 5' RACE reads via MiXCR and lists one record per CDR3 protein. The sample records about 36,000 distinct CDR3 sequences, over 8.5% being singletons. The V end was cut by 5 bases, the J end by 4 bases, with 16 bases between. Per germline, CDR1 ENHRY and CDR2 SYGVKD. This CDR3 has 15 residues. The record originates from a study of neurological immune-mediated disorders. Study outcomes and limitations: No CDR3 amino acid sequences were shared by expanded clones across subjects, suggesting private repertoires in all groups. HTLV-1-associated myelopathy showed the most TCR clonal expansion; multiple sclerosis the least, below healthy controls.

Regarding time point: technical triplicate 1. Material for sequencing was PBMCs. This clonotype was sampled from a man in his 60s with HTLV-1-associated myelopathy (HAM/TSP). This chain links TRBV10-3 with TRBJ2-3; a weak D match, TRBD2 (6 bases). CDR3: CAISTQPGVADTQYF. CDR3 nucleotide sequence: TGTGCCATCAGTACCCAGCCGGGGGTTGCAGATACGCAGTATTTT.